Below, one T cell receptor beta chain is given with its context. The sample is drawn from a study of blood T cell repertoires in COVID-19. For the study at large: Acute-phase and convalescent COVID-19 samples originated in the United States, Italy and Spain. PBMCs, B-cell-depleted T cells, or T cells provided the cDNA or gDNA that made up the material.

Study processing details: Amplifying reference gene primers gave estimates of nucleated cell counts. Method: immunoSEQ multiplex PCR; TCRdb's copy keeps in-frame clones and lacks some. V, J and clone size derive from that table, while D and trimming were established from the DNA sequence. Of 50,000 to 85,000 clones listed, roughly 75% are singletons. The CDR3 sequence is 14 residues long. CDR1 is KGHSH and CDR2 is LQKENI in the germline V gene. The V end was cut by 3 bases, the J end by 3 bases, with 12 bases between. Source material: peripheral blood. The chain has TRBV18 and TRBJ2-7; a possible D gene is TRBD1 (5 bases). The clonotype originates from a human donor in a cohort sampled during active COVID-19. CDR3 protein: CASSPGHSDYEQYF. The CDR3 DNA reads as TGTGCCAGCTCACCCGGACATTCCGACTACGAGCAGTACTTC.